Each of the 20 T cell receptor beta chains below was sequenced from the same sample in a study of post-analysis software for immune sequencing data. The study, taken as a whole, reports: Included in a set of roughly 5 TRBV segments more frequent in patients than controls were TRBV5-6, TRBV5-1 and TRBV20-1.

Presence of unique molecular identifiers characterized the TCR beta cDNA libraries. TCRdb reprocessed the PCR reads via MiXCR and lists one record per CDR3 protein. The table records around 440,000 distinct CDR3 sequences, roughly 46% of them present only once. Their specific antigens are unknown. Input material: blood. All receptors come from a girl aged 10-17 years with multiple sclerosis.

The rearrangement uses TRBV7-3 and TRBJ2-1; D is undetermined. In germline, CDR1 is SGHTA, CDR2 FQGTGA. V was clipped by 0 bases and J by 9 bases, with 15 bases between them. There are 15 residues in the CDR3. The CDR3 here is CASSLTGPSWSEQFF. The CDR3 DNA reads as TGTGCCAGCAGCTTAACCGGGCCTTCTTGGAGTGAGCAGTTCTTC.

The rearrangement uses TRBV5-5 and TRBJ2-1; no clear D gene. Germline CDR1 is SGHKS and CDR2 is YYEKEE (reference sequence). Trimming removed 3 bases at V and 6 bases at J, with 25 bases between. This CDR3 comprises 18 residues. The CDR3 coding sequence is TGTGCCAGCAGCTCCGGGTCAGTAGAGTTTCGCTTAAGCAATGAGCAGTTCTTC. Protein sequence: CASSSGSVEFRLSNEQFF.

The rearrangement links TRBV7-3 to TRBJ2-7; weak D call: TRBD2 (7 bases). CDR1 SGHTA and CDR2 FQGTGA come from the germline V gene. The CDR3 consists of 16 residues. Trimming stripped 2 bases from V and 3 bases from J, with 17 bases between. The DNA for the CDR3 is TGTGCCAGCAGCTTAGAGGGGGGGACGATACGCTACGAGCAGTACTTC. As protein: CASSLEGGTIRYEQYF.

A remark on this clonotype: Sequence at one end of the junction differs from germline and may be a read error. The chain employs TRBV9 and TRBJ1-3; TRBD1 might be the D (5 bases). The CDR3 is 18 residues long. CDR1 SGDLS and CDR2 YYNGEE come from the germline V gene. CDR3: CASSALEGPFFSGNTRYF. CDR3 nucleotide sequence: TGTGCCAGCAGCGCCCTAGAGGGGCCCTTTTTCTCTGGAAACACCAGATATTTT.

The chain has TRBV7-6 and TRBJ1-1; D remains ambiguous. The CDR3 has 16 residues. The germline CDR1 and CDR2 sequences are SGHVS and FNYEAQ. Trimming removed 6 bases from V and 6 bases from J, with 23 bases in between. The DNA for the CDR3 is TGTGCCAGCAGTTCGGCCGGGGTCTTCTTTAACGCTGAAGCTTTCTTT. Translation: CASSSAGVFFNAEAFF.

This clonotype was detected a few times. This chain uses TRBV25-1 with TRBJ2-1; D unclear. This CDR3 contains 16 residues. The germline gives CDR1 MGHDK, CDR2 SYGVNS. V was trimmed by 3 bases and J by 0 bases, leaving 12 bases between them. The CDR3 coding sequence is TGTGCCAGCAGTGATAGGGCATACAGCTCCTACAATGAGCAGTTCTTC. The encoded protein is CASSDRAYSSYNEQFF.

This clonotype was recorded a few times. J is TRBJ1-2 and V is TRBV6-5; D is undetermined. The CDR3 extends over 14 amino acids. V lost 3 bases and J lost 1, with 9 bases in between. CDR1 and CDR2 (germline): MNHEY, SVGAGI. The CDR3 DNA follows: TGTGCCAGCAGTTATTCGGGCGGTAACTATGGCTACACCTTC. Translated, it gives CASSYSGGNYGYTF.

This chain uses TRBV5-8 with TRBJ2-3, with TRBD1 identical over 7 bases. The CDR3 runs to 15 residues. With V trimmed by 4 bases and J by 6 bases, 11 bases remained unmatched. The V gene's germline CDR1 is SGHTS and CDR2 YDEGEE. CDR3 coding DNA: TGTGCCAGCAGCCTTCGGGACAGAGGGTACGATACGCAGTATTTT. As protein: CASSLRDRGYDTQYF.

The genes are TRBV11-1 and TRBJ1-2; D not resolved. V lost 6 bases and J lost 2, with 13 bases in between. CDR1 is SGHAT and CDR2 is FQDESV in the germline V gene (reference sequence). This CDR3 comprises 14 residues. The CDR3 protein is CASRSAGANYGYTF. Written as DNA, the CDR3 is TGTGCCAGCAGGTCAGCTGGAGCGAACTATGGCTACACCTTC.

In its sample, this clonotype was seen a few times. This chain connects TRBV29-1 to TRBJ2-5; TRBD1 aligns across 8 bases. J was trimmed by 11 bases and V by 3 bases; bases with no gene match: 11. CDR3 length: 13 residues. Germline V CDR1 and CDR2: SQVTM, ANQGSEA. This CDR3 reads CSVDRQGWREQYF. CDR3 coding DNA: TGCAGCGTTGACCGACAGGGGTGGAGGGAGCAGTACTTC.

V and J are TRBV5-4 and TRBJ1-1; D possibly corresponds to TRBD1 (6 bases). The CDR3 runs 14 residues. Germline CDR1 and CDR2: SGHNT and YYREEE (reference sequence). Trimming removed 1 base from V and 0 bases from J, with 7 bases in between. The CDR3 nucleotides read TGTGCCAGCAGCTTGCCAGGGGTGAACACTGAAGCTTTCTTT. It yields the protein CASSLPGVNTEAFF.

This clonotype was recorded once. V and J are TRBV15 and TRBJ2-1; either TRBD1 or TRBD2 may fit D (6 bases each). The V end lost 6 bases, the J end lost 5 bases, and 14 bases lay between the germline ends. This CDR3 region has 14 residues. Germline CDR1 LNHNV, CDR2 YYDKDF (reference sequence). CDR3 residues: CATRGGLANNEQFF. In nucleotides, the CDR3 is TGTGCCACCAGAGGGGGGCTAGCTAACAATGAGCAGTTCTTC.

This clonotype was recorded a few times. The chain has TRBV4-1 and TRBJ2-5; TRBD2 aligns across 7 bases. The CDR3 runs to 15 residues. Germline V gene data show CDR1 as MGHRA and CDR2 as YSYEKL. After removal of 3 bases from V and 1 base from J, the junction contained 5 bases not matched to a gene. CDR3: CASSQRGTIQETQYF. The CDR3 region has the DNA TGCGCCAGCAGCCAGCGGGGGACGATCCAAGAGACCCAGTACTTC.

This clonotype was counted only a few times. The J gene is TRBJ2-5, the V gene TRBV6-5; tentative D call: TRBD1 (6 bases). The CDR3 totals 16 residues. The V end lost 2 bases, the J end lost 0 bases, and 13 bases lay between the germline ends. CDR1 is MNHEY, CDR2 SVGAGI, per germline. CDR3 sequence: CASSYRQRGYQETQYF. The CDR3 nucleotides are TGTGCCAGCAGTTACCGGCAAAGGGGGTACCAAGAGACCCAGTACTTC.

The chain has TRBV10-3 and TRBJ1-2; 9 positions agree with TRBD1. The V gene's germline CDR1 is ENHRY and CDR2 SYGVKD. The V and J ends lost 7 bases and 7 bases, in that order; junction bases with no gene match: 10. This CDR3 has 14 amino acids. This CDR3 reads CAITPQGAGGGYTF. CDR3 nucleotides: TGTGCCATCACTCCACAGGGGGCTGGAGGTGGCTACACCTTC.

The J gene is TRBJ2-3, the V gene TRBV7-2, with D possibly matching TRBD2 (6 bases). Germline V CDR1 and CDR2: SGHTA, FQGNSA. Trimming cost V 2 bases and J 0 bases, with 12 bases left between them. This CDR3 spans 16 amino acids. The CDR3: CASSLRSGASTDTQYF. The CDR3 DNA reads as TGTGCCAGCAGCTTAAGGTCGGGAGCTAGCACAGATACGCAGTATTTT.

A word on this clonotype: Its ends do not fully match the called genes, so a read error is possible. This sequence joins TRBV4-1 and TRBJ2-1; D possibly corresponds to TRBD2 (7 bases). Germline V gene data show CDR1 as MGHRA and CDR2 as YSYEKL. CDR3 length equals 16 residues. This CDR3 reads CASTLKGGASYDEQFF. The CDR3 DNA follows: TGCGCCAGCACCCTAAAGGGGGGGGCCTCCTACGATGAGCAGTTCTTC.

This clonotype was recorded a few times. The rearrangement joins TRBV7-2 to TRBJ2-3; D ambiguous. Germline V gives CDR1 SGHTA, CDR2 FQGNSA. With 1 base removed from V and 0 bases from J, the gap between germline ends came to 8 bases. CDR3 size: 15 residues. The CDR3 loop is CASSLVYSSTDTQYF. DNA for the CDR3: TGTGCCAGCAGCTTAGTTTACAGTAGCACAGATACGCAGTATTTT.

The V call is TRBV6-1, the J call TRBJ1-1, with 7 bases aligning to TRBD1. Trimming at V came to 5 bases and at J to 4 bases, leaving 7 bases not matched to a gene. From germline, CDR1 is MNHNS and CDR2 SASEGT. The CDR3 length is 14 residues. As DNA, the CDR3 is TGTGCCAGCAGTACCTACGACAGGGCCACTGAAGCTTTCTTT. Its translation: CASSTYDRATEAFF.

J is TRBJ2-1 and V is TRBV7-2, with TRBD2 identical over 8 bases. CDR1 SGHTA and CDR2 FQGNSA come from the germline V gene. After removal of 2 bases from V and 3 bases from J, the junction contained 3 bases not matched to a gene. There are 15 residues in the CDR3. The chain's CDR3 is CASSLSAGVYNEQFF. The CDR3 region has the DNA TGTGCCAGCAGCTTATCAGCGGGGGTCTACAATGAGCAGTTCTTC. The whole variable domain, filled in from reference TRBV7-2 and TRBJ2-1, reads GAGVSQSPSNKVTEKGKDVELRCDPISGHTALYWYRQSLGQGLEFLIYFQGNSAPDKSGLPSDRFSAERTGGSVSTLTIQRTQQEDSAVYLCASSLSAGVYNEQFFGPGTRLTVL.